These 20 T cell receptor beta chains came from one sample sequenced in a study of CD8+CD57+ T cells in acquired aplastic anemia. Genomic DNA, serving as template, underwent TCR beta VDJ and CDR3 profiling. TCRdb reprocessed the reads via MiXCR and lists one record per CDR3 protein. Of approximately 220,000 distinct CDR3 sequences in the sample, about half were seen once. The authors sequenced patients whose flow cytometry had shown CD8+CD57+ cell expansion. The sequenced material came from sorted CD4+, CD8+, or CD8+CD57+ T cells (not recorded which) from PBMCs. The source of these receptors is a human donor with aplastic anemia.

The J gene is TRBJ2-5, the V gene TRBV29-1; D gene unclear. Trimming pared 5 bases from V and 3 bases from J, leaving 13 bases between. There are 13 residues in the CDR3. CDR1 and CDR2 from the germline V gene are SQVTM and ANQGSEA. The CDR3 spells CSVQLRVKETQYF. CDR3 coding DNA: TGCAGCGTTCAGTTACGGGTTAAAGAGACCCAGTACTTC.

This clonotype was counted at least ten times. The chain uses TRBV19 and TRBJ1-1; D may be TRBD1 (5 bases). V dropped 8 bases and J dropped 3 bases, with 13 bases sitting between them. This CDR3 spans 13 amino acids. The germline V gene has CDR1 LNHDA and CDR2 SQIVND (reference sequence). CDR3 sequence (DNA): TGTGCCAGTGGGGGTGGGTCGGACACTGAAGCTTTCTTT. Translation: CASGGGSDTEAFF. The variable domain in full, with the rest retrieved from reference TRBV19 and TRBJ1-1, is DGGITQSPKYLFRKEGQNVTLSCEQNLNHDAMYWYRQDPGQGLRLIYYSQIVNDFQKGDIAEGYSVSREKKESFPLTVTSAQKNPTAFYLCASGGGSDTEAFFGQGTRLTVV.

The CDR3 loop reads CASPSGVGHGYTF. CDR3 in DNA: TGTGCCAGCCCTTCGGGGGTAGGTCATGGCTACACCTTC. The V call is TRBV6-5, the J call TRBJ1-2; D perhaps matches TRBD1 (5 bases). This CDR3 contains 13 residues. Looked up from germline, CDR1 is MNHEY and CDR2 is SVGAGI. V was cut by 8 bases and J by 6 bases, with 16 bases left in between.

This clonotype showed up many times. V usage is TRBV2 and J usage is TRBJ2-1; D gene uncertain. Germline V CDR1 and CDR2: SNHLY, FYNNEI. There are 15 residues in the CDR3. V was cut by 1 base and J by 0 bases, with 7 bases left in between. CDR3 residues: CASSEDRSSYNEQFF. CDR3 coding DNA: TGTGCCAGCAGTGAAGACAGAAGCTCCTACAATGAGCAGTTCTTC.

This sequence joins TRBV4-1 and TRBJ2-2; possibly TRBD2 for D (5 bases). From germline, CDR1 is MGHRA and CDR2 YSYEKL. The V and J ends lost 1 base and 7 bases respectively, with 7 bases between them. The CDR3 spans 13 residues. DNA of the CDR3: TGCGCCAGCAGCCAAGCTACTAGCGGGGAGCTGTTTTTT. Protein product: CASSQATSGELFF.

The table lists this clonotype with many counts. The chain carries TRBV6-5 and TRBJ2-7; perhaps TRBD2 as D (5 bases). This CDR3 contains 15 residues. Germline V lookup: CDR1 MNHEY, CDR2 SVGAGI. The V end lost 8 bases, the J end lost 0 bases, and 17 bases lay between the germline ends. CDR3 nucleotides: TGTGCCAGCGGCGGACTTGGAGACGGCTCCTACGAGCAGTACTTC. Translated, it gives CASGGLGDGSYEQYF.

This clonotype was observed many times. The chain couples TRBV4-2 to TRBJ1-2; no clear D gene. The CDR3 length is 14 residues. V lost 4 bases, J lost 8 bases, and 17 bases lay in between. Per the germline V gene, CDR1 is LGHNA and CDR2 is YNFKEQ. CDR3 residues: CASSLPLKAQGYTF. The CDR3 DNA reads TGTGCCAGCAGCCTCCCCCTGAAAGCCCAAGGCTACACCTTC.

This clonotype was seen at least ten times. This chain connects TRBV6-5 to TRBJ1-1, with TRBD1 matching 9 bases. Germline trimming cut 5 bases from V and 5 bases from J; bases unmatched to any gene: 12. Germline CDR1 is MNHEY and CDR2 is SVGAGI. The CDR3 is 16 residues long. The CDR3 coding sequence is TGTGCCAGCAGTCTTTGGACAGGGGACCGAAAGACTGAAGCTTTCTTT. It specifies CASSLWTGDRKTEAFF.

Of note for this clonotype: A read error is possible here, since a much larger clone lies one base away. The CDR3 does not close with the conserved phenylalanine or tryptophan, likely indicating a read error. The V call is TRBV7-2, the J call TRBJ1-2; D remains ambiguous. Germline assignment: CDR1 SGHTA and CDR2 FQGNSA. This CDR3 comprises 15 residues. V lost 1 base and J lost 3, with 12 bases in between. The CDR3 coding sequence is TGTGCCAGCAGCTTAGTCGCCGGAGTCGACTATGGCTACACCCTC. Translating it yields CASSLVAGVDYGYTL.

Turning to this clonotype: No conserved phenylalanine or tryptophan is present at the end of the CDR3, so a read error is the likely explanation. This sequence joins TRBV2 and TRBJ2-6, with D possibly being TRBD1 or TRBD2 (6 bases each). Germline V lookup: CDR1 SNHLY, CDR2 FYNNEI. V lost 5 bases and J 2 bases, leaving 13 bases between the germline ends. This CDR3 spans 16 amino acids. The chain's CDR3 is CASSLGGSPGANVLTL. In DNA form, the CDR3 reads TGTGCCAGCAGTTTAGGGGGGAGTCCTGGGGCCAACGTCCTGACTCTC.

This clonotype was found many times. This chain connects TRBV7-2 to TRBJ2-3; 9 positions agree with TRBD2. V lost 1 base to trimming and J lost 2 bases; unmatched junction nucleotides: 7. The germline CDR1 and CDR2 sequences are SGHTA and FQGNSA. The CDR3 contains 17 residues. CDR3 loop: CASSLVSSGEVTDTQYF. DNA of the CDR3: TGTGCCAGCAGCTTAGTGTCTAGCGGGGAGGTCACAGATACGCAGTATTTT.

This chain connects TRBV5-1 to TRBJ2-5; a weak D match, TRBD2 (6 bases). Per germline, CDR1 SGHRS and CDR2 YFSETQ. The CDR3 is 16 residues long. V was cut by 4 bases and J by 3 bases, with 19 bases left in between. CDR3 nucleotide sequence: TGCGCCAGCAGCCAGTACGGGACTCCACGGGAAGAGACCCAGTACTTC. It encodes CASSQYGTPREETQYF.

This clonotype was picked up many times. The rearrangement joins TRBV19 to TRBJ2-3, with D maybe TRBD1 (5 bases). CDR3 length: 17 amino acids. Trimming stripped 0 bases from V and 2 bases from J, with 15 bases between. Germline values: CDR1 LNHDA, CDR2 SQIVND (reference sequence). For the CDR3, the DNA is TGTGCCAGTAGTATAGATCTACAGACAGAATCCACAGATACGCAGTATTTT. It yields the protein CASSIDLQTESTDTQYF.

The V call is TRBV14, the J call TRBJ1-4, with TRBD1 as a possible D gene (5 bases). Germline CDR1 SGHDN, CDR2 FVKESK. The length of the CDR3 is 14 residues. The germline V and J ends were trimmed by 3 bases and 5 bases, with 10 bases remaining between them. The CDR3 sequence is CASSQSWGNEKLFF. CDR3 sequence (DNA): TGTGCCAGCAGCCAGAGCTGGGGGAATGAAAAACTGTTTTTT.

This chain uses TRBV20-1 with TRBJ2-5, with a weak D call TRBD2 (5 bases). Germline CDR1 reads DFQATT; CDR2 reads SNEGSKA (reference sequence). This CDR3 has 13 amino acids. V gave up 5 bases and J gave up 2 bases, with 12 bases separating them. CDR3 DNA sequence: TGCAGTGCTCGACTGGACTTTCAAGAGACCCAGTACTTC. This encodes CSARLDFQETQYF.

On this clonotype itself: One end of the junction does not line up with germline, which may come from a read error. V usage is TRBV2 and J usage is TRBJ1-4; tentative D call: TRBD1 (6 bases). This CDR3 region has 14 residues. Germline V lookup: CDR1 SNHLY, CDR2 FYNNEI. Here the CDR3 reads CASRYGQLNEKLLF. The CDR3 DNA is TGTGCCAGCAGATACGGACAGCTGAATGAAAAACTGCTTTTT.

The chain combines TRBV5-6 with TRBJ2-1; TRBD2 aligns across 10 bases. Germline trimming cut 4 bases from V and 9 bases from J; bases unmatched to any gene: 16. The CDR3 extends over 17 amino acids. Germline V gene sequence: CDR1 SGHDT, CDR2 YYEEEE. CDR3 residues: CASSLSSTGTSVTEQFF. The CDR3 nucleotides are TGTGCCAGCAGCCTCAGCAGCACCGGGACTAGCGTCACTGAGCAGTTCTTC. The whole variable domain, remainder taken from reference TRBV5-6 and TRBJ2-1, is DAGVTQSPTHLIKTRGQQVTLRCSPKSGHDTVSWYQQALGQGPQFIFQYYEEEERQRGNFPDRFSGHQFPNYSSELNVNALLLGDSALYLCASSLSSTGTSVTEQFFGPGTRLTVL.

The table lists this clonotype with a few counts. The CDR3 protein is CASSFQGQGRGETQYF. CDR3 sequence (DNA): TGTGCCAGCAGCTTCCAAGGACAGGGTAGAGGAGAGACCCAGTACTTC. The chain uses TRBV7-6 and TRBJ2-5; 8 bases line up with TRBD1. J lost 4 bases, V lost 3 bases, and 10 bases had no gene match. The CDR3 has 16 amino acids. Germline V gene data show CDR1 as SGHVS and CDR2 as FNYEAQ.

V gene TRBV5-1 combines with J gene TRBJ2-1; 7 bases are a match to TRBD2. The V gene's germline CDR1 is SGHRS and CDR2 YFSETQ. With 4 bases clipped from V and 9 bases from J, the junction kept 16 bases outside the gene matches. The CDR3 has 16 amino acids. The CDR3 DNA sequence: TGCGCCAGCAGCCAAACGTCTCGGGACCTAGCGGTTGAGCAGTTCTTC. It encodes CASSQTSRDLAVEQFF.

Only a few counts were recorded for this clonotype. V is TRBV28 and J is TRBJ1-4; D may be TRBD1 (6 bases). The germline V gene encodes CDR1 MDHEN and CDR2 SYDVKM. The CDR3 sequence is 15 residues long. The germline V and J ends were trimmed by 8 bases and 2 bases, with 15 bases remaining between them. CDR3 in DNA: TGTGCCAGCCTATCTGGGGGGGCGACTAATGAAAAACTGTTTTTT. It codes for CASLSGGATNEKLFF.